One and the same sample provided the 18 T cell receptor beta chains below, sequenced in a study of control samples from healthy donors and cancer patients. Data came from immunoSEQ multiplex PCR; TCRdb stores just in-frame clones and leaves some out. The sample has fewer than 200,000 clones, over 85% seen once. Sequencing was done on a sample of blood. Source of these receptors: a woman aged 55-69 years in good health.

The chain recombines TRBV3-1 (or the pseudogene TRBV3-2) with TRBJ1-1; D is undetermined. This CDR3 contains 14 residues. Germline CDR1 is LGHDT and CDR2 is YNNKEL (reference sequence). V was trimmed by 5 bases and J by 1 base, leaving 11 bases between them. The CDR3 DNA reads as TGTGCCAGCAGCTTCGACTGGGGGAACACTGAAGCTTTCTTT. It is translated as CASSFDWGNTEAFF.

The chain couples TRBV19 to TRBJ1-1, with a weak D call TRBD1 (5 bases). Per germline, CDR1 LNHDA and CDR2 SQIVND (reference sequence). The CDR3 sequence is 13 residues long. V lost 7 bases to trimming and J lost 5 bases, with 14 bases between them. CDR3 sequence reads: CASIGMGRTEAFF. DNA for the CDR3: TGTGCCAGTATTGGGATGGGGCGGACTGAAGCTTTCTTT.

This chain uses TRBV5-1 with TRBJ1-3, with D perhaps matching TRBD1 (5 bases). V lost 5 bases to trimming and J lost 0 bases, with 15 bases between them. The CDR3 is made up of 16 amino acids. CDR1 and CDR2 from the germline V gene are SGHRS and YFSETQ. The CDR3: CASRQTTGYSGNTIYF. DNA for the CDR3: TGCGCCAGCAGACAGACAACAGGTTACTCTGGAAACACCATATATTTT.

The V gene is TRBV7-2, the J gene TRBJ1-6, with D possibly being TRBD1 (6 bases). Trimming shortened V by 1 base and J by 10 bases, and 17 bases separated the two germline ends. Looked up from germline, CDR1 is SGHTA and CDR2 is FQGNSA. CDR3 size: 16 residues. The CDR3 DNA is TGTGCCAGCAGCTTAGAAACAGGGATCCGACCCTCACCCCTCCACTTT. The encoded protein is CASSLETGIRPSPLHF.

The chain employs TRBV3-1 (or the pseudogene TRBV3-2) and TRBJ2-7, with TRBD1 as a possible D gene (6 bases). The CDR3 totals 16 residues. V lost 2 bases and J lost 0, with 14 bases in between. The V gene's germline CDR1 is LGHDT and CDR2 YNNKEL (reference sequence). CDR3 sequence: CASSQSLDSSSYEQYF. DNA of the CDR3: TGTGCCAGCAGCCAATCGTTGGACAGTAGCTCCTACGAGCAGTACTTC.

This chain connects TRBV18 to TRBJ1-1, with TRBD1 matching 7 bases. The germline V gene encodes CDR1 KGHSH and CDR2 LQKENI. The CDR3 sequence is 17 residues long. The V and J ends lost 0 bases and 0 bases, in that order; junction bases with no gene match: 7. This CDR3 is CASSPPSPGGLNTEAFF. As DNA, the CDR3 is TGTGCCAGCTCACCACCGAGCCCAGGGGGGCTGAACACTGAAGCTTTCTTT.

The gene calls are TRBV13 and TRBJ2-1; D gene unclear. Between the trimmed V and J ends, which lost 7 bases and 7 bases, there was a span of 14 bases. Germline lookup yields CDR1 PRHDT and CDR2 FYEKMQ (reference sequence). The CDR3 loop spans 13 amino acids. The CDR3 nucleotides are TGTGCCAGCACCGGAACGTTAGGGAATGAGCAGTTCTTC. Amino acid sequence: CASTGTLGNEQFF.

V is TRBV11-2 and J is TRBJ2-1; 13 bases align to TRBD2. CDR1 is SGHAT, CDR2 FQNNGV, per germline. V lost 2 bases to trimming and J lost 8 bases; unmatched junction nucleotides: 3. This CDR3 comprises 15 residues. CDR3 sequence: CASSLFTSGGDEQFF. For the CDR3, the DNA is TGTGCCAGCAGCTTATTCACTAGCGGGGGGGATGAGCAGTTCTTC.

V is TRBV6-2 or TRBV6-3 and J is TRBJ2-2; no firm D call. The CDR3 loop spans 15 amino acids. Germline V gene sequence: CDR1 MNHEY, CDR2 SVGEGT. V lost 2 bases to trimming and J lost 0 bases, with 7 bases between them. As DNA, the CDR3 is TGTGCCAGCAGTTACGGGTTGGCGAACACCGGGGAGCTGTTTTTT. Translation: CASSYGLANTGELFF.

The V gene is TRBV21-1, the J gene TRBJ1-6; the table's D call of TRBD1 was not tested on the DNA. TRBV21-1 is recorded as a pseudogene. The CDR3 is 16 residues long. CDR3 loop: CASSKKFRKLRSPLHF. The CDR3 coding sequence is TGTGCCAGCAGCAAAAAGTTCAGGAAATTACGTTCACCCCTCCACTTT.

The chain joins TRBV18 to TRBJ1-1; weak D call: TRBD1 (5 bases). This CDR3 has 14 amino acids. Germline CDR1 and CDR2: KGHSH and LQKENI. V lost 4 bases to trimming and J lost 1 base, with 10 bases between them. CDR3 nucleotide sequence: TGTGCCAGCTCACGGGAACAGGAGAACACTGAAGCTTTCTTT. Residues: CASSREQENTEAFF. Drawing the rest from reference TRBV18 and TRBJ1-1, the complete variable domain is NAGVMQNPRHLVRRRGQEARLRCSPMKGHSHVYWYRQLPEEGLKFMVYLQKENIIDESGMPKERFSAEFPKEGPSILRIQQVVRGDSAAYFCASSREQENTEAFFGQGTRLTVV.

This rearrangement joins TRBV4-2 to TRBJ2-7; 9 nucleotides line up with TRBD2. Germline V gives CDR1 LGHNA, CDR2 YNFKEQ. This CDR3 region has 16 residues. J lost 1 base, V lost 2 bases, and 6 bases had no gene match. The CDR3 DNA follows: TGTGCCAGCAGCCAACCTTCAGCGGGGGGTTCCTACGAGCAGTACTTC. Translation gives CASSQPSAGGSYEQYF.

The sample holds a few counts of this clone. The rearrangement joins TRBV6-2 or TRBV6-3 to TRBJ1-1; possible D gene TRBD1, 5 bases. V lost 3 bases to trimming and J lost 1 base, with 9 bases between them. CDR1 and CDR2 from the germline V gene are MNHEY and SVGEGT. CDR3 length: 14 residues. The CDR3 sequence is CASSYTGTNTEAFF. CDR3 nucleotide sequence: TGTGCCAGCAGTTATACAGGTACGAACACTGAAGCTTTCTTT.

The rearrangement uses TRBV4-1 and TRBJ1-3; D gene unclear. Looked up from germline, CDR1 is MGHRA and CDR2 is YSYEKL. V dropped 3 bases and J dropped 4 bases, with 19 bases sitting between them. This CDR3 spans 17 amino acids. CDR3 protein: CASSQDDQRGLGNTIYF. CDR3 nucleotide sequence: TGCGCCAGCAGCCAGGACGACCAGAGAGGGCTCGGAAACACCATATATTTT.

The V call is TRBV19, the J call TRBJ2-5, with D unresolved. Germline CDR1 LNHDA, CDR2 SQIVND (reference sequence). V was clipped by 1 base and J by 0 bases, with 6 bases between them. This CDR3 contains 14 residues. CDR3 nucleotide sequence: TGTGCCAGTAGTATAGGAATACACCAAGAGACCCAGTACTTC. Translated, it gives CASSIGIHQETQYF.

This rearrangement joins TRBV30 to TRBJ1-5; D possibly corresponds to TRBD1 (5 bases). CDR3 length: 12 residues. Germline V lookup: CDR1 GTSNPN, CDR2 SVGIG (reference sequence). Trimming cost V 2 bases and J 9 bases, with 11 bases left between them. CDR3 in amino acids: CAWSRGSPPQHF. CDR3 bases: TGTGCCTGGAGTCGGGGGTCCCCGCCCCAGCATTTT.

The genes are TRBV6-7 and TRBJ2-7; TRBD1 or TRBD2 may be the D gene (5 bases each). TRBV6-7 is designated an ORF whose function remains uncertain. Trimming cost V 11 bases and J 1 base, with 18 bases left between them. The CDR3 has 14 residues. CDR3 amino acids: CAPLPGTLSYEQYF. For the CDR3, the DNA is TGTGCCCCTCTTCCCGGGACGCTATCCTACGAGCAGTACTTC.

The rearrangement links TRBV19 to TRBJ1-2; D unclear. V dropped 0 bases and J dropped 7 bases, with 12 bases sitting between them. This CDR3 has 14 amino acids. The germline CDR1 and CDR2 sequences are LNHDA and SQIVND (reference sequence). The CDR3 bases are TGTGCCAGTAGTATAGAGGGAGTCGCTAGTGGCTACACCTTC. Protein product: CASSIEGVASGYTF. The full variable domain, its missing parts supplied by reference TRBV19 and TRBJ1-2, is DGGITQSPKYLFRKEGQNVTLSCEQNLNHDAMYWYRQDPGQGLRLIYYSQIVNDFQKGDIAEGYSVSREKKESFPLTVTSAQKNPTAFYLCASSIEGVASGYTFGSGTRLTVV.